This TCR beta chain was sequenced in a study of T cell responses to AZD1222 COVID-19 vaccine. Per germline, CDR1 LNHDA and CDR2 SQIVND (reference sequence). V was pared by 0 bases and J by 6 bases, with 8 bases between. The length of the CDR3 is 13 residues. Clones were read by immunoSEQ multiplex PCR, and TCRdb kept only the in-frame ones, dropping some. Of 150,000 or so clones in the sample, approximately 89% were seen once. Points from the study as a whole: Among spike-specific TCRs, nearly half reportedly target unmutated variant regions.

With regard to this clone: Antigen unknown.

The rearrangement uses TRBV19 and TRBJ2-5, with D unresolved. The TCR comes from an adult in good health. The sequenced sample was peripheral blood, obtained on day 0 of MenACWY control vaccination. The CDR3 loop is CASSIDLPKTQYF. In DNA, the CDR3 is TGTGCCAGTAGTATAGATCTTCCCAAGACCCAGTACTTC. Full variable domain (outside the CDR3, taken from reference TRBV19 and TRBJ2-5): DGGITQSPKYLFRKEGQNVTLSCEQNLNHDAMYWYRQDPGQGLRLIYYSQIVNDFQKGDIAEGYSVSREKKESFPLTVTSAQKNPTAFYLCASSIDLPKTQYFGPGTRLLVL.